This TCR beta chain came from a study of monozygotic twins with inflammatory bowel disease (dated by TCRdb to the late 2010s). Background for the entire study: A total of roughly 28 monozygotic twin pairs were included in the full study, comprising nine German pairs (four IBD-concordant, five IBD-discordant) and 19 IBD-discordant Danish pairs. Each individual had, on average, about 151 000 unique TCRalpha sequences and 181 000 unique TCRbeta sequences available for analysis. The search for disease-associated traits relied mainly on comparing, within discordant pairs, IBD patients with their genetically identical healthy co-twins. Results and caveats for the whole study, not just this receptor: Compared with healthy twins, IBD patients had fewer clonotypes in common with other individuals, a difference most pronounced in patients showing signs of disease activity. No single strong signal or clonotype linked to IBD turned up in the results, so the idea that one exists was not supported. A decrease in TCRbeta repertoire diversity, as measured by inverse Simpson index, was observed in IBD patients compared with their healthy co-twins. Repertoire similarity did not differ between concordant and discordant twins, possibly due to limited statistical power. Different T cell subtypes could not be distinguished in the analysis. Differing immunosuppressive treatments among patients may have added background noise and inter-individual variability to the repertoires.

The CDR3 goes from the cysteine to the phenylalanine over 16 residues. No DNA is given. Worth noting for this clonotype: The target of this receptor is not known.

From each donor, a roughly 2.5 ml peripheral blood sample was collected into PAXgene tubes and stored at -80 degrees C. Without T cell sorting, total RNA was isolated from whole blood using the PAXgene blood miRNA kit on an automated QIAcube. Deep TCRalpha and TCRbeta repertoire profiling with unique molecular barcoding was performed on peripheral blood of monozygotic twin pairs concordant or discordant for inflammatory bowel disease. Smoking habits were recorded for all twin pairs, and individuals were classified as current, former or never smokers. Library preparation employed 5' RACE. For each TCR library, approximately 3,700 ng of total RNA was used. For each sample, cDNA was synthesized in eight separate reactions using SMARTScribe reverse transcriptase. During cDNA synthesis, template switching was used to introduce unique molecular identifiers that contained a 6-nucleotide sample barcode. TCRalpha and TCRbeta cDNA was amplified in two nested PCRs of about 17 and 10 cycles, and bead purification was carried out after each PCR. Before amplification, the cDNA was both treated with uracil DNA-glycosylase and purified with the QIAquick PCR purification kit. The second PCR added Illumina TruSeq-compatible adapters along with sample-specific barcodes. TapeStation and Qubit were used to check library quality and concentration, and 5 ng of each library was pooled. Sequencing of pooled libraries was carried out on an Illumina HiSeq2500 single-index Rapid Run using 2 x 100 bp reads and custom sequencing primers. Processing in the source paper ran as follows. MiGEC version 1.2.6 was used for UMI-based consensus assembly to correct PCR and sequencing errors. MiXCR version 2.1.1 was used for V(D)J alignment, clonotype assembly and CDR3 extraction. To normalise gene usage, clonotype sharing and MAIT/NKT TCR abundance, the analysis used the top 1000, 10 000 and 20 000 clonotypes per sample. Diversity was computed as the inverse Simpson index with the vegan R package after downsampling to 27 000 UMIs. Paired Mann-Whitney U tests on discordant twin pairs were used, with Benjamini-Hochberg multiple-testing correction. TCRdb reprocessed the public reads and reports one entry per CDR3 protein sequence, without DNA. The V and J calls, along with clone size, are taken from TCRdb and not from the paper's own processing. The table held for this sample gives about 170,000 distinct CDR3 sequences. Together, the top ten hold 2.8% of the sample.

This receptor was identified in a human donor with ulcerative colitis or Crohn's disease, or a healthy co-twin of an affected twin (not recorded which). The sequencing input was blood. The chain employs TRBV21-1 and TRBJ2-7; the D call of TRBD2 rests on TCRdb alone, since no DNA is present to check it. TRBV21-1 is described as a pseudogene. CDR3 protein: CAGGLAGPMSSYEQYF.